This T cell receptor (beta chain) was identified in a study of T-cell memory formation after mild COVID-19. About the research overall: TCR clusters were mostly donor specific. Study outcomes and limitations: Certain responding clones were present in pre-infection memory, suggesting participation of cross-reactive memory.

5'RACE with constant-segment primers yielded barcoded, UMI-tagged TCR alpha and TCR beta cDNA libraries. TCRdb independently ran MiXCR on the 5' RACE reads; one entry per CDR3 protein. The sample comprises hundreds of thousands of distinct CDR3 sequences, around a quarter of which are singletons, and under 15% rests with the top ten. As regards this clonotype: Its antigen is unidentified.

The CDR3 length is 16 residues. Germline CDR1 is KGHDR and CDR2 is SFDVKD. Trimming took 5 bases from V and 1 from J, leaving 13 bases between them. This receptor was identified in an adult woman who had mild COVID-19 (a few samples of this study predate the infection). Cell type and time point are not known. V gene TRBV24-1 combines with J gene TRBJ2-2, with D hard to call. Sequencing was carried out using PBMCs or a T cell subset sorted from them (not recorded which). This CDR3 reads CATSASRPMNTGELFF. The CDR3 nucleotides read TGTGCCACCAGTGCGTCGCGCCCCATGAACACCGGGGAGCTGTTTTTT.